This T cell receptor beta chain was sequenced in a study of blood T cell repertoires in COVID-19. Turning to the study itself: Sample material is recorded as cDNA or gDNA derived from T cells, B-cell-depleted T cells, or PBMCs.

In the source study's methods: Estimated nucleated cell counts came from reference gene primer amplification. The table came from immunoSEQ multiplex PCR; TCRdb's copy has only in-frame clones and leaves some out. D and trimming were read from the DNA, whereas the V and J calls and clone size are those reported in that table. The top ten hold about 1.9% of the sample, which has fewer than 35,000 clones, approximately 90% seen once. Per germline, CDR1 SGHVS and CDR2 FQNEAQ. The CDR3 runs 18 residues. Germline trimming cut 1 base from V and 5 bases from J; bases unmatched to any gene: 10. What was sequenced was peripheral blood. The receptor comes from a man over 45 with active or convalescent COVID-19. The J gene is TRBJ2-5, the V gene TRBV7-8; 13 nucleotides align to TRBD2. CDR3 sequence reads: CASSLESGLAGVWETQYF. The CDR3 DNA reads TGTGCCAGCAGCTTAGAGAGTGGACTAGCGGGAGTCTGGGAGACCCAGTACTTC.